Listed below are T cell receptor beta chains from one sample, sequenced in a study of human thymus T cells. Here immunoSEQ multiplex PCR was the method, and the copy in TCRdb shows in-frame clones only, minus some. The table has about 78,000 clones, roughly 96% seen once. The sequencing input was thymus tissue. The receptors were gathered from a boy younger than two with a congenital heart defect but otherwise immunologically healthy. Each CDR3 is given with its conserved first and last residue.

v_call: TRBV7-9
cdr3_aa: CASSLPPGTGYHGYTF

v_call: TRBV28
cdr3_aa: CATQQRFYTYNEQFF

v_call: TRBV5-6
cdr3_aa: CASSSLRLGSYNEQFF

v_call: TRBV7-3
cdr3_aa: CASSFPEETYNSPLHF

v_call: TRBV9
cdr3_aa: CASSGQGGEQYF

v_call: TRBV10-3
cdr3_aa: CAISEGNLSGANVLTF

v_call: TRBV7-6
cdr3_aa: CASSLGSTQYF

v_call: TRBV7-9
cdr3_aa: CASSLGPGTGRTEAFF

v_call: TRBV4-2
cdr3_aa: CASSQDSAGGPGNEQFF

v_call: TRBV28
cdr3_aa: CASSSYRTGTSGRGANTGELFF

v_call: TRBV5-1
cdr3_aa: CASSLLTGPPDSGANVLTF

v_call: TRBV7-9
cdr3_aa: CASSARVGNSYEQYF

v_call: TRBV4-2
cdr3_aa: CASSQGAGIPYEQYF

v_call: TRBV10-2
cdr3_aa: CASSAGQGEAFF

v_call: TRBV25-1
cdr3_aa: CASSELSLLRASETQYF

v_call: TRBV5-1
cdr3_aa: CASSLVWSRECEQYF

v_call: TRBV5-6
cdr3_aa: CASSLARRPRGIKDGYTF

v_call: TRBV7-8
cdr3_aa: CASSLLSGRGEQYF

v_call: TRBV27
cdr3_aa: CASSSSGDEQYF

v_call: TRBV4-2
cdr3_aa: CASSQFRDRGYEQYF

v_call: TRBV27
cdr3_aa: CASSKASGTQETQYF

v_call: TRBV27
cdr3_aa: CASSSRDDRGRSEEQYF

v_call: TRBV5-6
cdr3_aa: CASSLSNYGYTF

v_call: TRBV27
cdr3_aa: CASSFGRGSGNTIYF

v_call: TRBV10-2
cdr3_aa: CASSVGSPSNQPQHF

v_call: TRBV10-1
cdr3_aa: CASIEGPGAIYGPEAFF

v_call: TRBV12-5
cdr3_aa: CASGLVPLGGEQYF

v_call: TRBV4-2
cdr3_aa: CASSHRGVGTDTQYF

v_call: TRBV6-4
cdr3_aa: CASSRYLGYNQPQHF

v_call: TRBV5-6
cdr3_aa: CASSLYRWADYEVEQFF

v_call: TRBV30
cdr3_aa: CAWSSGSYNSPLHF

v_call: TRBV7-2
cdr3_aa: CASSFQPANYGYTF

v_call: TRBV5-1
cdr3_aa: CASGEGGSADTQYF

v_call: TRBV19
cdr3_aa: CASGQYWGSSETGNTIYF

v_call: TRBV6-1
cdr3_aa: CASSDPGDRAQETQYF

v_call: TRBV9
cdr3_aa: CASSDPHLGVGGMNTEAFF

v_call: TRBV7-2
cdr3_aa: CASSLECSPSYEQYF

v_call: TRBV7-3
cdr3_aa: CASSSYGGAAETQYF

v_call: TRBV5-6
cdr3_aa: CASSLGQKCNEQFF

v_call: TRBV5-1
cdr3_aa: CASSLTGAKNIQYF